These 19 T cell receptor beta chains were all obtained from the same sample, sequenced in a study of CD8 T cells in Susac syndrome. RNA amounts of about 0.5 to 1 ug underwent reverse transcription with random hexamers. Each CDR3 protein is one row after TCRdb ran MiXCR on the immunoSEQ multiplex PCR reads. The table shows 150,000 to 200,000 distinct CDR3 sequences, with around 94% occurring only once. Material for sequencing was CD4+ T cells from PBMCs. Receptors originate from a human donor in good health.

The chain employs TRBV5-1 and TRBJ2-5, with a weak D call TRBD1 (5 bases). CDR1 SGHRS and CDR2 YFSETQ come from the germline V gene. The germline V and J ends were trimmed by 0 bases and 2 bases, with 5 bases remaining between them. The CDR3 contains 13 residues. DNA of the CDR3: TGCGCCAGCAGCTTGGAGGGGCAAGAGACCCAGTACTTC. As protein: CASSLEGQETQYF. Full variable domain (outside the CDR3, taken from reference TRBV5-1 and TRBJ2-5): KAGVTQTPRYLIKTRGQQVTLSCSPISGHRSVSWYQQTPGQGLQFLFEYFSETQRNKGNFPGRFSGRQFSNSRSEMNVSTLELGDSALYLCASSLEGQETQYFGPGTRLLVL.

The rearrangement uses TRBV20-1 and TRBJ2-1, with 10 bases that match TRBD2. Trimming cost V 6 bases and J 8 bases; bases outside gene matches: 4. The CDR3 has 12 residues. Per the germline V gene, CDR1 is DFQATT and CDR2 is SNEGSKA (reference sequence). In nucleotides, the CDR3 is TGCAGTGCAGGGACTAGCGCGGATGAGCAGTTCTTC. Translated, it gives CSAGTSADEQFF.

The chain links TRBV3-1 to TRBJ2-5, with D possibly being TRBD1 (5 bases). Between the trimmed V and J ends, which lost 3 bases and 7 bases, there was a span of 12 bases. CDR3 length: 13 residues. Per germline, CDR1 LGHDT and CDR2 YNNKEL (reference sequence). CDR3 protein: CASSHRRRGTQYF. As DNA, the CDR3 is TGTGCCAGCAGCCACAGGAGAAGGGGGACCCAGTACTTC.

The CDR3 DNA reads TGTGCCAGCAGCGTAGCGGGGGCTGGAAACACCATATATTTT. This encodes CASSVAGAGNTIYF. The chain has TRBV9 and TRBJ1-3; D might be TRBD1 (5 bases). Germline V CDR1 and CDR2: SGDLS, YYNGEE. The CDR3 sequence is 14 residues long. Trimming took 0 bases from V and 2 from J, leaving 6 bases between them.

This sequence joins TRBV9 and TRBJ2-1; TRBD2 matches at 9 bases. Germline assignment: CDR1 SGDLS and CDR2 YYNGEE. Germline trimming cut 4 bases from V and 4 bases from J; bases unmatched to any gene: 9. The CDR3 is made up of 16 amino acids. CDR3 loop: CASSPPLAGPYNEQFF. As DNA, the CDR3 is TGTGCCAGCAGCCCCCCCCTAGCGGGGCCTTACAATGAGCAGTTCTTC.

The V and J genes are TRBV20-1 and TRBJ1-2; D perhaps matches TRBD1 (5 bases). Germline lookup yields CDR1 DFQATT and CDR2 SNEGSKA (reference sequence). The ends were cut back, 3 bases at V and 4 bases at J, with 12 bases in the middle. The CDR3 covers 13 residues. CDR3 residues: CSARPGLVYGYTF. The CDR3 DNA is TGCAGTGCTAGGCCGGGACTGGTCTATGGCTACACCTTC.

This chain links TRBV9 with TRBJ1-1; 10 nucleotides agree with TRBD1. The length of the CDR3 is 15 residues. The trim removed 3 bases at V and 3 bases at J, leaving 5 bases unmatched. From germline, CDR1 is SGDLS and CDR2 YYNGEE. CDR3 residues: CASSAGQGWDTEAFF. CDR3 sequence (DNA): TGTGCCAGCAGCGCGGGACAGGGGTGGGACACTGAAGCTTTCTTT.

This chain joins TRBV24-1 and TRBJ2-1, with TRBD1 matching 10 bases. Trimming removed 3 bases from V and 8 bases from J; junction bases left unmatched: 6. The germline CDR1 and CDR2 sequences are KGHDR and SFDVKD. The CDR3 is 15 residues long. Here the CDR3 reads CATSDGGTGVDEQFF. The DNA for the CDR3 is TGTGCCACCAGTGATGGCGGGACAGGGGTGGATGAGCAGTTCTTC.

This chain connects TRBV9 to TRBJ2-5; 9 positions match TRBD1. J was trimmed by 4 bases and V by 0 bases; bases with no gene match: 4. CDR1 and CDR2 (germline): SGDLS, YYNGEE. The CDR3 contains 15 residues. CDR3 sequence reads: CASSVGWTGVETQYF. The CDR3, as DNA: TGTGCCAGCAGCGTAGGGTGGACAGGGGTAGAGACCCAGTACTTC.

CDR3 nucleotides: TGTGCCAGCAGCTTGGCACAGCTAGCTAACTATGGCTACACCTTC. Its protein product is CASSLAQLANYGYTF. The chain is built from TRBV5-4 and TRBJ1-2; D gene unclear. This CDR3 comprises 15 residues. In germline, CDR1 is SGHNT, CDR2 YYREEE (reference sequence). V shed 0 bases and J shed 0 bases, with 9 bases lying between them. Together with reference TRBV5-4 and TRBJ1-2, the CDR3 gives the full variable domain: ETGVTQSPTHLIKTRGQQVTLRCSSQSGHNTVSWYQQALGQGPQFIFQYYREEENGRGNFPPRFSGLQFPNYSSELNVNALELDDSALYLCASSLAQLANYGYTFGSGTRLTVV.

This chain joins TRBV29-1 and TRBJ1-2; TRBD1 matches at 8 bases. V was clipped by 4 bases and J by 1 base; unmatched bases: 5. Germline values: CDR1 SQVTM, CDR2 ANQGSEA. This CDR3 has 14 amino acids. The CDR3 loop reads CSVAGRGLNYGYTF. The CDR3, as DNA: TGCAGCGTTGCGGGCAGGGGGCTTAACTATGGCTACACCTTC. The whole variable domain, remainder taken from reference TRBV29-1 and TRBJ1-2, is SAVISQKPSRDICQRGTSLTIQCQVDSQVTMMFWYRQQPGQSLTLIATANQGSEATYESGFVIDKFPISRPNLTFSTLTVSNMSPEDSSIYLCSVAGRGLNYGYTFGSGTRLTVV.

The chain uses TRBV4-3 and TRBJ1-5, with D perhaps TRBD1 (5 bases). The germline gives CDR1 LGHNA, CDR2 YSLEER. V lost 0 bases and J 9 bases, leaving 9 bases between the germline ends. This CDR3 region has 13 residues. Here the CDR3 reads CASSQDQGSPQHF. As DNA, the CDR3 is TGCGCCAGCAGCCAAGATCAGGGTTCGCCCCAGCATTTT.

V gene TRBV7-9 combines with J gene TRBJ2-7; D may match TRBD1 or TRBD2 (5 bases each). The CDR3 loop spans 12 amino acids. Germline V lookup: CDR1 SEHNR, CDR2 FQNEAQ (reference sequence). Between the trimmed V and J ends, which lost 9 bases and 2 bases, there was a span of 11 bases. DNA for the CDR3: TGTGCCAGTGGGGGTTCCCCCTACGAGCAGTACTTC. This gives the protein CASGGSPYEQYF.

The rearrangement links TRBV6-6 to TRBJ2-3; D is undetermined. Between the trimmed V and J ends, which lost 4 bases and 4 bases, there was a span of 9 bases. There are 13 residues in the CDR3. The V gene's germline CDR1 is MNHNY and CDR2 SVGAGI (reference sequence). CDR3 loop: CASSSLGPDTQYF. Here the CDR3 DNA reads TGTGCCAGCAGTTCCCTAGGCCCAGATACGCAGTATTTT.

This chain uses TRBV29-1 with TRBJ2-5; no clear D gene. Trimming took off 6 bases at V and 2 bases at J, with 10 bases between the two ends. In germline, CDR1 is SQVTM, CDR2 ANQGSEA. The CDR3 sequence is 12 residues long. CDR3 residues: CSVSRPQETQYF. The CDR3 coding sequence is TGCAGCGTGAGCCGACCTCAAGAGACCCAGTACTTC.

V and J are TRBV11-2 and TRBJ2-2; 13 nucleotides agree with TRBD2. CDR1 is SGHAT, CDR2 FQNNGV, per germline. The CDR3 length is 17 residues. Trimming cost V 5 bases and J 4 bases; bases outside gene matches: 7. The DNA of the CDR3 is TGTGCCAGCAGCCCTCGTAGGACTAGCGGGGGCACCGGGGAGCTGTTTTTT. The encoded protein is CASSPRRTSGGTGELFF. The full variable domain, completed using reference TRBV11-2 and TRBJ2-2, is EAGVAQSPRYKIIEKRQSVAFWCNPISGHATLYWYQQILGQGPKLLIQFQNNGVVDDSQLPKDRFSAERLKGVDSTLKIQPAKLEDSAVYLCASSPRRTSGGTGELFFGEGSRLTVL.

CDR3 protein: CAWERGTTNEQFF. DNA of the CDR3: TGTGCCTGGGAGCGGGGGACAACCAATGAGCAGTTCTTC. V usage is TRBV30 and J usage is TRBJ2-1; 8 positions match TRBD2. Looked up from germline, CDR1 is GTSNPN and CDR2 is SVGIG (reference sequence). The ends lost 5 bases at V and 6 bases at J; junction bases unmatched: 6. The CDR3 has 13 amino acids.

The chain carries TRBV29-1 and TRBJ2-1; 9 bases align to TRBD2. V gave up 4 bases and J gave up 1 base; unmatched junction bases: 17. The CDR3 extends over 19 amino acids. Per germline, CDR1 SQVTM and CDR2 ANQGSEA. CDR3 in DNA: TGCAGCGTTGTGTACCACCAAGCGGGGGGTTCGTTGTCCTACAATGAGCAGTTCTTC. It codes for CSVVYHQAGGSLSYNEQFF.

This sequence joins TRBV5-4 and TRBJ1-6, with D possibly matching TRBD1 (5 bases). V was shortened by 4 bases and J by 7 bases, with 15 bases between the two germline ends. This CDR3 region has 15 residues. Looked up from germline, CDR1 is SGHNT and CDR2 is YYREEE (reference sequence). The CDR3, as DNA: TGTGCCAGCAGCACTCCAGGGAACGGGAATTCACCCCTCCACTTT. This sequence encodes CASSTPGNGNSPLHF.